The present TCR beta chain was sequenced within a study of cytomegalovirus exposure and HLA in healthy donors. For the study at large: Samples from HLA-typed donors yielded about 85 million unique TCRs in an early data release. Study-level findings and limits: Another analysis was done later, and it associated 17,000 or so TCR beta sequences with HLA alleles at 0.05 false discovery rate.

Researchers ran the PCR with 60 Vbeta and 13 Jbeta primers. The assay was immunoSEQ multiplex PCR, and TCRdb's table has in-frame clones only and misses some. The data show approximately 150,000 clones, 80% seen once. The V segment lost 4 bases and the J segment 5 bases; nucleotides outside the gene matches: 6. Per the germline V gene, CDR1 is LNHNV and CDR2 is YYDKDF (reference sequence). The CDR3 sequence is 16 residues long. In the case of this clone: No antigen is known for it.

Healthy individuals who donated bone marrow served as the donors. The sequence came from a woman aged 45-65 years in good health and CMV-seronegative. The chain recombines TRBV15 with TRBJ2-2; 11 bases match TRBD1. The specimen was PBMCs. The CDR3 spells CATSKGQGAGTGELFF. Written as DNA, the CDR3 is TGTGCCACCAGCAAAGGACAGGGGGCGGGTACCGGGGAGCTGTTTTTT.